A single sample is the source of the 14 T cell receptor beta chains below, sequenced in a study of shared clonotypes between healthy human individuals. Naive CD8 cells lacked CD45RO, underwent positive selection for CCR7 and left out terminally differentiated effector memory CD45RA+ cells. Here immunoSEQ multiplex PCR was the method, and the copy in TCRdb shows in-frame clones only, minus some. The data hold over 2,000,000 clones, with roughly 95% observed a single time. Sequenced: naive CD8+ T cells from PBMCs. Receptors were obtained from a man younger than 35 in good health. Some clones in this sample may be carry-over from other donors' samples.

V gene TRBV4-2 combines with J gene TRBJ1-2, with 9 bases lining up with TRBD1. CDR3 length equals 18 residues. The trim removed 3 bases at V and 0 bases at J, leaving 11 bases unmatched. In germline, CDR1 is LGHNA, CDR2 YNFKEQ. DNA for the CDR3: TGTGCCAGCAGCCATAGACAGGGGGATGGAGAAGCTAACTATGGCTACACCTTC. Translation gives CASSHRQGDGEANYGYTF.

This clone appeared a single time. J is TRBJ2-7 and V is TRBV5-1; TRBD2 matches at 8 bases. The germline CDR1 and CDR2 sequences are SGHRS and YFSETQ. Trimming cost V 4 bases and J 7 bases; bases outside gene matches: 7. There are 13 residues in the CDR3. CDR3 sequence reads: CASSAGGETEQYF. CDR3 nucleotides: TGCGCCAGCAGCGCGGGAGGCGAAACGGAGCAGTACTTC.

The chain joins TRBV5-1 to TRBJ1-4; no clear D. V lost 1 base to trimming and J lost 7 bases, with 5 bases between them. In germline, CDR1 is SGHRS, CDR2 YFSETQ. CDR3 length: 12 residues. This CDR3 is CASSLPSEKLFF. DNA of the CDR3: TGCGCCAGCAGCTTGCCGTCTGAAAAACTGTTTTTT.

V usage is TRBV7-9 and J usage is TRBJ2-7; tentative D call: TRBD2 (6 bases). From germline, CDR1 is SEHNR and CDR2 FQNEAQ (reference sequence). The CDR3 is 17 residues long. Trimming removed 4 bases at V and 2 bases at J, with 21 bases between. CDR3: CASSSRLQAGDPYEQYF. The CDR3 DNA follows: TGTGCCAGCAGCTCTCGGTTGCAAGCGGGTGATCCCTACGAGCAGTACTTC.

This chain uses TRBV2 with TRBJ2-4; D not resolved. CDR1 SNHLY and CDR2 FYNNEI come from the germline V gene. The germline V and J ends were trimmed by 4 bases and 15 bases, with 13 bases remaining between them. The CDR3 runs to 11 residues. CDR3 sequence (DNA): TGTGCCAGCAGTGGTAACGGGTTTTCGTACTTC. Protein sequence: CASSGNGFSYF.

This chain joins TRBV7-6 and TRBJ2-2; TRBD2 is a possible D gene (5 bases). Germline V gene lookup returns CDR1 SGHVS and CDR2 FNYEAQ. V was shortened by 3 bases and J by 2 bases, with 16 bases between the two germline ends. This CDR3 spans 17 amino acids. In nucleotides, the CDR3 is TGTGCCAGCAGCTTCTCCGCCCGGGGTCTCAACACCGGGGAGCTGTTTTTT. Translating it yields CASSFSARGLNTGELFF.

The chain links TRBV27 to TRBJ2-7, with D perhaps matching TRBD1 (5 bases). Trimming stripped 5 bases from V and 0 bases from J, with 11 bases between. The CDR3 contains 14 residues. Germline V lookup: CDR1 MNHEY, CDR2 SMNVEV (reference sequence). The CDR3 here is CASSPQGYSYEQYF. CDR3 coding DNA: TGTGCCAGCAGTCCTCAGGGCTACTCCTACGAGCAGTACTTC.

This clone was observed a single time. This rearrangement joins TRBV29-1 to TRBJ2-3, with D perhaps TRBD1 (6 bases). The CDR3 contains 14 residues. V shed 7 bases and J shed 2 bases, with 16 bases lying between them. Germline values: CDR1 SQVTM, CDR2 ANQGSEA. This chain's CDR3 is CSADRDTFTDTQYF. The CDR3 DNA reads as TGCAGCGCGGACCGGGACACCTTCACAGATACGCAGTATTTT.

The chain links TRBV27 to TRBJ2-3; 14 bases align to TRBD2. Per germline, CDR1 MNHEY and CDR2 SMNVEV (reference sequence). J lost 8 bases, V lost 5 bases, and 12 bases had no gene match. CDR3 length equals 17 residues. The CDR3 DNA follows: TGTGCCAGCAGTCACTTACTGCAGACTAGCGGGAGGGGTACGCAGTATTTT. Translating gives CASSHLLQTSGRGTQYF.

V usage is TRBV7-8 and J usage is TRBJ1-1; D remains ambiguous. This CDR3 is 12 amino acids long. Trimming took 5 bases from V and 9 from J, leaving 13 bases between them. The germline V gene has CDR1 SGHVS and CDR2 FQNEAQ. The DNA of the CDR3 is TGTGCCAGCAGCCCCGGCACAGACCAAGCTTTCTTT. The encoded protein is CASSPGTDQAFF.

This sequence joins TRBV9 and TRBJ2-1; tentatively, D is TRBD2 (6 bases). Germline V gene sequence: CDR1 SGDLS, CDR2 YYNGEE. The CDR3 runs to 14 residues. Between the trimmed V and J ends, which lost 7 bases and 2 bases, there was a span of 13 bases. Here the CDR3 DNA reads TGTGCCAGCGCTACGGGACTGACCTACAATGAGCAGTTCTTC. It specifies CASATGLTYNEQFF.

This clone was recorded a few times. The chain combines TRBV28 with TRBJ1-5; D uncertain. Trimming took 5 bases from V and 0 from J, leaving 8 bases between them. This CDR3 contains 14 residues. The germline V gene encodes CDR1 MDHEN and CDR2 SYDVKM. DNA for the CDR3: TGTGCCAGCAGTACGGTGCATAGCAATCAGCCCCAGCATTTT. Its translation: CASSTVHSNQPQHF. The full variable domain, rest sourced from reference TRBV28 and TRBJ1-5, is DVKVTQSSRYLVKRTGEKVFLECVQDMDHENMFWYRQDPGLGLRLIYFSYDVKMKEKGDIPEGYSVSREKKERFSLILESASTNQTSMYLCASSTVHSNQPQHFGDGTRLSIL.

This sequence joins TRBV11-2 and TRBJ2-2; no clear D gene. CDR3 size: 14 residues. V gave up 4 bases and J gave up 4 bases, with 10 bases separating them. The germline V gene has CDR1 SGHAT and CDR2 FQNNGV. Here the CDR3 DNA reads TGTGCCAGCAGCTACGTGGTCCCCACCGGGGAGCTGTTTTTT. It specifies CASSYVVPTGELFF.

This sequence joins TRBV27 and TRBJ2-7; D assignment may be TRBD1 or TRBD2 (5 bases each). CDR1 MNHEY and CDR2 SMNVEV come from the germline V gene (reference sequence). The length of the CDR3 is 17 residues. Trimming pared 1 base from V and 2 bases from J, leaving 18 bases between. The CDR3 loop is CASSLLEPGPKPYEQYF. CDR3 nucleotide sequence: TGTGCCAGCAGTTTATTAGAACCGGGACCTAAACCCTACGAGCAGTACTTC.